Below, 18 T cell receptor beta chains from the same sample are listed, as sequenced in a study of T cell responses to AZD1222 COVID-19 vaccine (dated by TCRdb to the early 2020s). Library prep was done by the immunoSEQ multiplex PCR assay. TCRdb's version of the immuneACCESS table is confined to in-frame rearrangements and falls short of the full clone set. An unresolved V gene accounts for under half of the shortfall where checked; the remainder is of unknown origin. The sample table records 120,000 to 150,000 clones; around 90% of these occur just once. The ten top clones hold 4% to 6% of the sample. Reading the label with the study, this specimen's time point is: baseline before first vaccination. Specimen: peripheral blood, collected on day 0 of AZD1222 vaccination. These receptor sequences come from an adult in good health.

V gene TRBV6-5 combines with J gene TRBJ2-5; weak D call: TRBD2 (5 bases). This CDR3 has 16 residues. The V gene lost 4 bases and the J gene lost 4 bases, with 19 bases spanning the gap. The germline V gene encodes CDR1 MNHEY and CDR2 SVGAGI. In DNA form, the CDR3 reads TGTGCCAGCAGTTCCCGACTACCACCCCTCCCAGAGACCCAGTACTTC. Residues: CASSSRLPPLPETQYF.

The chain uses TRBV18 and TRBJ2-7, with TRBD1 matching over 9 bases. Unmatched junction bases numbered 7, after V lost 2 bases and J lost 5 bases. There are 15 residues in the CDR3. Germline V gene lookup returns CDR1 KGHSH and CDR2 LQKENI. For the CDR3, the DNA is TGTGCCAGCTCACCAACTGGGACAGGGAGCCACGAGCAGTACTTC. As protein: CASSPTGTGSHEQYF.

The chain couples TRBV19 to TRBJ2-5, with D perhaps matching TRBD2 (6 bases). Germline assignment: CDR1 LNHDA and CDR2 SQIVND (reference sequence). The V gene lost 6 bases and the J gene lost 2 bases, with 13 bases spanning the gap. The CDR3 is 14 amino acids. CDR3 amino acids: CASRPRAGQETQYF. Written as DNA, the CDR3 is TGTGCCAGTAGACCACGTGCGGGGCAAGAGACCCAGTACTTC.

This rearrangement joins TRBV5-1 to TRBJ1-1; TRBD1 matches at 8 bases. CDR1 SGHRS and CDR2 YFSETQ come from the germline V gene. The ends lost 3 bases at V and 11 bases at J; junction bases unmatched: 9. This CDR3 has 13 amino acids. The DNA for the CDR3 is TGCGCCAGCAGCTCCCGGACAGGGTGGTTGGCTTTCTTT. Translated, it gives CASSSRTGWLAFF.

The chain links TRBV18 to TRBJ1-1; no reliable D call. Germline CDR1 is KGHSH and CDR2 is LQKENI. V was shortened by 3 bases and J by 5 bases, with 10 bases between the two germline ends. The CDR3 loop spans 13 amino acids. The CDR3 loop is CASSPGDRTEAFF. DNA for the CDR3: TGTGCCAGCTCACCGGGAGATCGAACTGAAGCTTTCTTT. Filled out from reference TRBV18 and TRBJ1-1, the complete variable domain reads NAGVMQNPRHLVRRRGQEARLRCSPMKGHSHVYWYRQLPEEGLKFMVYLQKENIIDESGMPKERFSAEFPKEGPSILRIQQVVRGDSAAYFCASSPGDRTEAFFGQGTRLTVV.

The chain recombines TRBV7-2 with TRBJ1-4, with D maybe TRBD1 (6 bases). Trimming removed 3 bases at V and 6 bases at J, with 17 bases between. The length of the CDR3 is 16 residues. CDR1 SGHTA and CDR2 FQGNSA come from the germline V gene. CDR3 sequence: CASSFNSGTGYEKLFF. The CDR3 region has the DNA TGTGCCAGCAGCTTCAACTCCGGTACAGGGTATGAAAAACTGTTTTTT.

The rearrangement joins TRBV12-3 or TRBV12-4 to TRBJ1-2, with a possible D match to TRBD1 (5 bases). This CDR3 is 12 amino acids long. Trimming took 3 bases from V and 5 from J, leaving 7 bases between them. The CDR3 region has the DNA TGTGCCAGCAGTTTGGGGCTTTATGGCTACACCTTC. Translation gives CASSLGLYGYTF.

V and J are TRBV5-1 and TRBJ1-1; D might be TRBD1 (6 bases). CDR3 length: 15 residues. Germline V gene lookup returns CDR1 SGHRS and CDR2 YFSETQ. V lost 7 bases and J 0 bases, leaving 16 bases between the germline ends. The DNA of the CDR3 is TGCGCCAGCGGACGACAGGTGAGCATGAACACTGAAGCTTTCTTT. Amino acid sequence: CASGRQVSMNTEAFF.

The genes are TRBV6-5 and TRBJ1-5; unclear D gene. This CDR3 comprises 14 residues. The V and J ends lost 2 bases and 10 bases respectively, with 15 bases between them. Per germline, CDR1 MNHEY and CDR2 SVGAGI. The CDR3 bases are TGTGCCAGCAGTTACCCATCAGGTTGGGGACCCCAGCATTTT. Protein sequence: CASSYPSGWGPQHF.

The chain couples TRBV6-4 to TRBJ2-1; D is ambiguous. Trimming cost V 3 bases and J 2 bases, with 11 bases left between them. This CDR3 spans 15 amino acids. Per the germline V gene, CDR1 is MRHNA and CDR2 is SNTAGT. This chain's CDR3 is CASSESADTYNEQFF. Here the CDR3 DNA reads TGTGCCAGCAGTGAGTCCGCGGATACCTACAATGAGCAGTTCTTC.

The gene calls are TRBV5-5 and TRBJ1-2; no reliable D call. Trimming cost V 3 bases and J 8 bases, with 29 bases left between them. This CDR3 has 18 amino acids. Germline values: CDR1 SGHKS, CDR2 YYEKEE (reference sequence). CDR3 sequence reads: CASSSTLAIRTDFGGYTF. CDR3 coding DNA: TGTGCCAGCAGCTCCACATTAGCAATACGGACGGATTTCGGCGGCTACACCTTC.

J is TRBJ1-2 and V is TRBV5-1, with 8 nucleotides matching TRBD1. This CDR3 region has 14 residues. Germline lookup yields CDR1 SGHRS and CDR2 YFSETQ. J was trimmed by 4 bases and V by 0 bases; bases with no gene match: 2. The CDR3 region has the DNA TGCGCCAGCAGCTTGGGACAGGGGACCTATGGCTACACCTTC. Translated: CASSLGQGTYGYTF.

This chain uses TRBV13 with TRBJ1-4; D might be TRBD1 (6 bases). The V gene's germline CDR1 is PRHDT and CDR2 FYEKMQ (reference sequence). This CDR3 is built from 16 residues. The V and J ends lost 2 bases and 3 bases respectively, with 13 bases between them. The CDR3: CASSLRTRGANEKLFF. In nucleotides, the CDR3 is TGTGCCAGCAGCTTAAGGACCAGGGGTGCTAATGAAAAACTGTTTTTT.

This CDR3 is CASSQLAVGDKDTEAFF. The CDR3 DNA follows: TGTGCCAGCAGCCAACTTGCCGTCGGGGATAAGGACACTGAAGCTTTCTTT. The chain uses TRBV4-2 and TRBJ1-1; no definite D call. The CDR3 totals 17 residues. Germline V lookup: CDR1 LGHNA, CDR2 YNFKEQ. Between the trimmed V and J ends, which lost 2 bases and 3 bases, there was a span of 19 bases.

This clone has a single count. The chain is built from TRBV4-3 and TRBJ2-1; D may be TRBD2 (6 bases). The CDR3 loop spans 18 amino acids. Trimming cost V 0 bases and J 8 bases, with 23 bases left between them. The germline gives CDR1 LGHNA, CDR2 YSLEER. The CDR3 sequence: CASSQDPLTNARRDEQFF. In DNA form, the CDR3 reads TGCGCCAGCAGCCAAGACCCACTTACGAATGCCCGGAGGGATGAGCAGTTCTTC.

This clone was counted once. The chain employs TRBV5-6 and TRBJ1-2; 8 nucleotides match TRBD1. The CDR3 spans 15 residues. After removal of 1 base from V and 0 bases from J, the junction contained 2 bases not matched to a gene. The germline V gene has CDR1 SGHDT and CDR2 YYEEEE. In DNA form, the CDR3 reads TGTGCCAGCAGCTTGCGGGACAGGCCTAACTATGGCTACACCTTC. This codes for CASSLRDRPNYGYTF. Variable domain in full (rest from reference TRBV5-6 and TRBJ1-2): DAGVTQSPTHLIKTRGQQVTLRCSPKSGHDTVSWYQQALGQGPQFIFQYYEEEERQRGNFPDRFSGHQFPNYSSELNVNALLLGDSALYLCASSLRDRPNYGYTFGSGTRLTVV.

The chain joins TRBV1 to TRBJ2-7. TRBV1 is flagged as a pseudogene. The CDR3 contains 15 residues. CDR3 DNA: TGCACCAGCAGCTCAATCTTCCACCCTTTCTACGAGCAGTACTTC. Translating gives CTSSSIFHPFYEQYF.

The genes are TRBV29-1 and TRBJ1-1, with a tentative D call TRBD1 (5 bases). This CDR3 region has 13 residues. Germline CDR1 is SQVTM and CDR2 is ANQGSEA. V dropped 3 bases and J dropped 0 bases, with 8 bases sitting between them. The CDR3 protein is CSVDRGLNTEAFF. In DNA, the CDR3 is TGCAGCGTTGATAGGGGCCTGAACACTGAAGCTTTCTTT.